This T cell receptor beta chain was captured in a study of T cell changes during pregnancy in multiple sclerosis. Method: immunoSEQ multiplex PCR; TCRdb's copy keeps in-frame clones and lacks some. The repertoire consists of about 70,000 clones, with about nine tenths occurring once and the leading ten covering around 0.27%. V was trimmed by 7 bases and J by 13 bases, leaving 19 bases between them. The CDR3 length is 11 residues. The germline V gene encodes CDR1 DFQATT and CDR2 SNEGSKA (reference sequence). The chain recombines TRBV20-1 with TRBJ1-2; no clear D gene. The material was CD4+ T cells from peripheral blood mononuclear cells, obtained after pregnancy. This sequence was found in a female donor with multiple sclerosis, enrolled in a pregnancy study. CDR3 residues: CSGRSGGAITF. The CDR3 DNA sequence: TGCAGTGGACGCTCAGGTGGCGCGATCACCTTC.